These 9 T cell receptor beta chains share one sample of origin, sequenced in a study of metastatic and nonmetastatic thyroid tumors. TCRdb reprocessed the PCR reads using MiXCR. Of about 41,000 clones listed, around 10% are singletons. Nobody among the patients had been given any treatment before thyroid surgery. Sequenced material: blood. The receptors were sampled from a female donor with papillary thyroid cancer or a benign thyroid nodule (not recorded which). Some clones in this sample may be carry-over from other donors' samples.

This clone was counted many times. V gene TRBV5-1 combines with J gene TRBJ2-1; TRBD2 matches at 7 bases. The J segment lost 6 bases and the V segment lost 4 bases, leaving 7 bases of the junction unmatched. Germline CDR1 SGHRS, CDR2 YFSETQ. The CDR3 contains 14 residues. The CDR3 DNA follows: TGCGCCAGCAGCCCCGGACTAGAGGGCAATGAGCAGTTCTTC. It specifies CASSPGLEGNEQFF.

This clone was detected many times. J is TRBJ2-6 and V is TRBV27; no reliable D call. The CDR3 consists of 18 residues. Germline CDR1 and CDR2: MNHEY and SMNVEV (reference sequence). V gave up 1 base and J gave up 1 base, with 14 bases separating them. CDR3: CASSLFSNDKSGANVLTF. The CDR3 region has the DNA TGTGCCAGCAGTTTATTCTCAAACGACAAGTCTGGGGCCAACGTCCTGACTTTC.

This clone was counted at least ten times. The V call is TRBV11-2, the J call TRBJ2-5; tentative D call: TRBD1 (6 bases). The germline V gene has CDR1 SGHAT and CDR2 FQNNGV. Trimming cost V 5 bases and J 4 bases, with 8 bases left between them. This CDR3 comprises 12 residues. CDR3 residues: CASSVTGETQYF. In DNA form, the CDR3 reads TGTGCCAGCAGCGTGACAGGAGAGACCCAGTACTTC.

The table lists this clone with many counts. The chain recombines TRBV7-2 with TRBJ2-5; 7 bases map to TRBD1. CDR3 length: 13 amino acids. J lost 2 bases, V lost 5 bases, and 2 bases had no gene match. Germline V gives CDR1 SGHTA, CDR2 FQGNSA. The CDR3 DNA reads TGTGCCAGCAGCCCGGACAGGCAAGAGACCCAGTACTTC. It codes for CASSPDRQETQYF.

This sequence joins TRBV24-1 and TRBJ1-5; the D gene is possibly TRBD1 (5 bases). Per the germline V gene, CDR1 is KGHDR and CDR2 is SFDVKD. Trimming cost V 3 bases and J 7 bases, with 12 bases left between them. This CDR3 contains 14 residues. The CDR3 nucleotides read TGTGCCACCAGTGATGGCTCAGGGTCCCAGCCCCAGCATTTT. This sequence encodes CATSDGSGSQPQHF.

Many counts were recorded for this clone. The chain recombines TRBV7-9 with TRBJ2-1; D ambiguous. Germline V gene data show CDR1 as SEHNR and CDR2 as FQNEAQ (reference sequence). Trimming stripped 5 bases from V and 5 bases from J, with 13 bases between. This CDR3 has 14 residues. For the CDR3, the DNA is TGTGCCAGCAGCCCCCCGGTAGCCAACAATGAGCAGTTCTTC. This encodes CASSPPVANNEQFF.

The rearrangement uses TRBV20-1 and TRBJ1-2; D possibly corresponds to TRBD1 (5 bases). Germline CDR1 is DFQATT and CDR2 is SNEGSKA (reference sequence). With 0 bases removed from V and 0 bases from J, the gap between germline ends came to 8 bases. The CDR3 runs to 14 residues. The CDR3 loop reads CSARERGANYGYTF. DNA of the CDR3: TGCAGTGCTAGAGAACGGGGGGCTAACTATGGCTACACCTTC.

This clone showed up just a few times. The genes are TRBV19 and TRBJ1-6, with 7 bases that match TRBD1. Germline V CDR1 and CDR2: LNHDA, SQIVND (reference sequence). V lost 7 bases, J lost 10 bases, and 13 bases stayed unmatched. This CDR3 has 15 residues. The CDR3 region is CASISQTGTASPLHF. The CDR3 bases are TGTGCCAGTATATCCCAAACCGGGACAGCGTCACCCCTCCACTTT.

This clone was counted many times. The chain is built from TRBV6-1 and TRBJ2-7, with 11 bases matching TRBD2. Trimming took 6 bases from V and 0 from J; bases not matched to a gene: 10. The CDR3 runs 17 residues. CDR1 and CDR2 from the germline V gene are MNHNS and SASEGT. The CDR3, as DNA: TGTGCCAGCAGCAAAGTCGGGACTAGCGGAGGCTCCTACGAGCAGTACTTC. Residues: CASSKVGTSGGSYEQYF.